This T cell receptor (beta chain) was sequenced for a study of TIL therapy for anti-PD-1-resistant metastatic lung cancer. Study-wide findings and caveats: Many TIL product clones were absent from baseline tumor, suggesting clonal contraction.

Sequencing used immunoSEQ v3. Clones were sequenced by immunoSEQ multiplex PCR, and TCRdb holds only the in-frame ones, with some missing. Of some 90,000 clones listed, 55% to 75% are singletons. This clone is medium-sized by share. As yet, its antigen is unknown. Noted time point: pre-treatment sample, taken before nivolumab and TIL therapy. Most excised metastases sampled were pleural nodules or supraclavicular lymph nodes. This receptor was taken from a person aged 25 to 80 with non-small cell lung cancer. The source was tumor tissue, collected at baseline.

This CDR3 is CASSETYNSPLHF. CDR3 nucleotide sequence: TGTGCCAGCAGTGAAACGTATAATTCACCCCTCCACTTT. The chain couples TRBV6-1 to TRBJ1-6, with no clear D. The CDR3 covers 13 residues. V was shortened by 2 bases and J by 4 bases, with 3 bases between the two germline ends. The germline V gene encodes CDR1 MNHNS and CDR2 SASEGT.